These 22 T cell receptor beta chains originate from one sample sequenced in a study of cytomegalovirus exposure and HLA in healthy donors. The PCR ran on 60 Vbeta and 13 Jbeta primers. Profiled with immunoSEQ multiplex PCR; TCRdb holds only in-frame clones, not every one. The data show approximately 130,000 clones, approximately 80% seen once. Sequencing was done on a sample of PBMCs. Every receptor here comes from a girl aged 2 to 10 in good health and CMV-seronegative.

This chain uses TRBV7-2 with TRBJ1-1, with D perhaps matching TRBD1 (5 bases). CDR3 length: 17 amino acids. The germline gives CDR1 SGHTA, CDR2 FQGNSA. V gave up 3 bases and J gave up 2 bases, with 19 bases separating them. The CDR3 DNA is TGTGCCAGCAGCTTCAAGGGCGTAGGGGCAGGAAACACTGAAGCTTTCTTT. This sequence encodes CASSFKGVGAGNTEAFF.

The chain joins TRBV13 to TRBJ2-6, with TRBD1 as a possible D gene (6 bases). Trimming stripped 10 bases from V and 0 bases from J, with 13 bases between. Looked up from germline, CDR1 is PRHDT and CDR2 is FYEKMQ (reference sequence). The CDR3 consists of 15 residues. This CDR3 is CATGTSGSGANVLTF. In nucleotides, the CDR3 is TGTGCCACCGGGACATCTGGCTCTGGGGCCAACGTCCTGACTTTC. Based on the CDR3 plus reference TRBV13 and TRBJ2-6, the full variable domain is AAGVIQSPRHLIKEKRETATLKCYPIPRHDTVYWYQQGPGQDPQFLISFYEKMQSDKGSIPDRFSAQQFSDYHSELNMSSLELGDSALYFCATGTSGSGANVLTFGAGSRLTVL.

This chain uses TRBV6-4 with TRBJ2-2, with TRBD2 as a possible D gene (5 bases). CDR3 size: 13 residues. V lost 5 bases to trimming and J lost 4 bases, with 8 bases between them. The V gene's germline CDR1 is MRHNA and CDR2 SNTAGT. The CDR3 loop is CASSSSSTGELFF. The CDR3 nucleotides are TGTGCCAGCAGTTCTAGCAGCACCGGGGAGCTGTTTTTT.

The chain has TRBV5-4 and TRBJ2-7, with 10 bases that match TRBD1. CDR3 size: 14 residues. Germline V CDR1 and CDR2: SGHNT, YYREEE (reference sequence). After removal of 5 bases from V and 3 bases from J, the junction contained 5 bases not matched to a gene. The CDR3, as DNA: TGTGCCAGCAGACGGACAGGGGGAGGCTACGAGCAGTACTTC. Amino acids: CASRRTGGGYEQYF.

The chain carries TRBV19 and TRBJ1-5; D not certain. CDR3 length: 14 amino acids. Germline loops: CDR1 LNHDA, CDR2 SQIVND (reference sequence). The V end lost 1 base, the J end lost 6 bases, and 10 bases lay between the germline ends. The CDR3: CASSIGTARQPQHF. CDR3 in DNA: TGTGCCAGTAGTATAGGTACAGCTCGTCAGCCCCAGCATTTT.

V gene TRBV19 combines with J gene TRBJ2-7, with a possible D match to TRBD1 (6 bases). V lost 8 bases, J lost 3 bases, and 14 bases lay in between. The CDR3 is 13 amino acids. From germline, CDR1 is LNHDA and CDR2 SQIVND (reference sequence). The CDR3 loop reads CASPGQGDYEQYF. DNA for the CDR3: TGTGCCAGTCCGGGACAAGGGGACTACGAGCAGTACTTC.

The gene calls are TRBV7-8 and TRBJ1-5, with TRBD1 matching 7 bases. V dropped 5 bases and J dropped 2; count of bases not matched to a gene: 6. CDR1 and CDR2 (germline): SGHVS, FQNEAQ. The CDR3 is made up of 15 amino acids. The CDR3 DNA is TGTGCCAGCAGCGGAAGGCAGGGGGGCAATCAGCCCCAGCATTTT. This gives the protein CASSGRQGGNQPQHF.

The rearrangement joins TRBV2 to TRBJ2-3; D is undetermined. V was trimmed by 2 bases and J by 0 bases, leaving 15 bases between them. Germline CDR1 reads SNHLY; CDR2 reads FYNNEI. This CDR3 is built from 17 residues. CDR3 residues: CASSERLPAASTDTQYF. CDR3 sequence (DNA): TGTGCCAGCAGTGAAAGGTTGCCGGCGGCTAGCACAGATACGCAGTATTTT.

The CDR3 coding sequence is TGTGCCAGCAGCGTGGGGCGGGGTTCTGGGGCCAACGTCCTGACTTTC. It is translated as CASSVGRGSGANVLTF. V and J are TRBV5-4 and TRBJ2-6; a possible D gene is TRBD2 (6 bases). CDR3 length: 16 residues. The germline CDR1 and CDR2 sequences are SGHNT and YYREEE (reference sequence). V lost 4 bases to trimming and J lost 1 base, with 12 bases between them.

The CDR3 DNA reads TGCAGCGTTGATGTTGGGCAGGGGAACTACGAGCAGTACTTC. This translates into CSVDVGQGNYEQYF. The V gene is TRBV29-1, the J gene TRBJ2-7, with D perhaps TRBD1 (6 bases). The CDR3 has 14 amino acids. V was pared by 3 bases and J by 3 bases, with 15 bases between. CDR1 is SQVTM, CDR2 ANQGSEA, per germline.

The chain links TRBV7-9 to TRBJ2-5, with TRBD2 as a possible D gene (7 bases). Germline values: CDR1 SEHNR, CDR2 FQNEAQ (reference sequence). The CDR3 is 16 amino acids. Trimming shortened V by 11 bases and J by 7 bases, and 29 bases separated the two germline ends. The CDR3 region has the DNA TGTGCCGCCGCGGAGAGGGGGAGGGACCCGGGGGGGACCCAGTACTTC. Protein product: CAAAERGRDPGGTQYF.

This clone appeared a single time. The chain's CDR3 is CASSFLAGANHEQYF. The CDR3 coding sequence is TGTGCCAGCAGCTTTTTGGCGGGGGCCAACCACGAGCAGTACTTC. The V call is TRBV5-8, the J call TRBJ2-7; possibly TRBD2 for D (7 bases). Germline lookup yields CDR1 SGHTS and CDR2 YDEGEE. The CDR3 is 15 residues long. V was pared by 2 bases and J by 5 bases, with 17 bases between.

The J gene is TRBJ1-1, the V gene TRBV2; 7 nucleotides align to TRBD1. Germline V gene lookup returns CDR1 SNHLY and CDR2 FYNNEI. The CDR3 consists of 11 residues. Unmatched junction bases numbered 7, after V lost 9 bases and J lost 9 bases. The CDR3 DNA reads as TGTGCCAGGGAAAGGGACAGCAAAGCTTTCTTT. Translation gives CARERDSKAFF.

The rearrangement joins TRBV6-6 to TRBJ1-2, with TRBD1 as a possible D gene (5 bases). The CDR3 runs 14 residues. V dropped 5 bases and J dropped 4 bases, with 14 bases sitting between them. CDR1 MNHNY and CDR2 SVGAGI come from the germline V gene (reference sequence). CDR3 amino acids: CASSAQAEIYGYTF. The DNA for the CDR3 is TGTGCCAGCAGTGCACAGGCAGAGATCTATGGCTACACCTTC.

This clone has a handful of counts. V is TRBV5-1 and J is TRBJ1-4, with D possibly matching TRBD1 (6 bases). Germline CDR1 SGHRS, CDR2 YFSETQ. The CDR3 has 16 residues. V was shortened by 3 bases and J by 7 bases, with 19 bases between the two germline ends. The CDR3 DNA reads TGCGCCAGCAGCTCGGTTGGAGTAGGGGGTGGTGAAAAACTGTTTTTT. It yields the protein CASSSVGVGGGEKLFF.

DNA of the CDR3: TGTGCCAGCAGCCGACGTCCCCCAACCAGCGGCGGGTCCTACGAGCAGTACTTC. Translation: CASSRRPPTSGGSYEQYF. The J gene is TRBJ2-7, the V gene TRBV14; maybe TRBD2 (5 bases). The germline V gene encodes CDR1 SGHDN and CDR2 FVKESK. The CDR3 length is 18 residues. V lost 4 bases, J lost 1 base, and 23 bases lay in between.

This rearrangement joins TRBV7-2 to TRBJ1-1; D unresolved. The germline V gene has CDR1 SGHTA and CDR2 FQGNSA. Trimming pared 5 bases from V and 3 bases from J, leaving 19 bases between. This CDR3 region has 16 residues. The CDR3 reads CASSPDRVGRDTEAFF. Written as DNA, the CDR3 is TGTGCCAGCAGCCCTGACCGAGTGGGTCGGGACACTGAAGCTTTCTTT.

This clone was counted a few times. V is TRBV27 and J is TRBJ2-3; D is perhaps TRBD1 (6 bases). The CDR3 runs to 14 residues. The germline V and J ends were trimmed by 5 bases and 7 bases, with 16 bases remaining between them. The germline V gene has CDR1 MNHEY and CDR2 SMNVEV (reference sequence). CDR3 bases: TGTGCCAGCAGTGACAGGACACCACCATATACGCAGTATTTT. Amino acid sequence: CASSDRTPPYTQYF.

This sequence joins TRBV6-1 and TRBJ1-4; TRBD1 matches 7 bases. Germline V gene sequence: CDR1 MNHNS, CDR2 SASEGT. V dropped 6 bases and J dropped 5; count of bases not matched to a gene: 6. The CDR3 is 14 amino acids. For the CDR3, the DNA is TGTGCCAGCAGCGACAGGGTCGGGAATGAAAAACTGTTTTTT. This encodes CASSDRVGNEKLFF.

The chain employs TRBV27 and TRBJ2-1, with 7 bases that match TRBD1. Germline lookup yields CDR1 MNHEY and CDR2 SMNVEV (reference sequence). J gave up 6 bases and V 6 bases, and 5 bases lay outside the gene matches. The CDR3 totals 13 residues. This chain's CDR3 is CASRRTGFNEQFF. The CDR3 DNA reads as TGTGCCAGCAGGCGGACAGGTTTCAATGAGCAGTTCTTC.

V and J are TRBV15 and TRBJ1-5, with unresolved D. Trimming shortened V by 9 bases and J by 1 base, and 25 bases separated the two germline ends. Germline CDR1 is LNHNV and CDR2 is YYDKDF (reference sequence). There are 18 residues in the CDR3. CDR3 in amino acids: CATREEGKVLGSNQPQHF. The CDR3 DNA reads TGTGCCACGAGGGAGGAGGGAAAGGTTTTAGGCAGCAATCAGCCCCAGCATTTT.

This clone was counted between two and nine times. The CDR3 DNA reads TGTGCCAGCAGTTTCACAGGGGTCGAGACCCAGTACTTC. Translation: CASSFTGVETQYF. The chain carries TRBV7-9 and TRBJ2-5; 7 bases are shared with TRBD1. The CDR3 is 13 amino acids. Germline CDR1 and CDR2: SEHNR and FQNEAQ (reference sequence). Trimming took 6 bases from V and 5 from J; bases not matched to a gene: 6.